This T cell receptor (beta chain) stems from a study of technical replicates of blood from several donors. CDR1 and CDR2 (germline): KGHSH, LQKENI. CDR3 size: 14 residues. V dropped 2 bases and J dropped 5 bases, with 10 bases sitting between them. Sequenced by immunoSEQ multiplex PCR; TCRdb stores in-frame clones only, minus some. This table has about 70,000 clones, roughly 92% appearing once. The chain combines TRBV18 with TRBJ2-1, with D possibly being TRBD1 (5 bases). This sequence originates from a human donor in good health. The sample taken for sequencing was T cells isolated from PBMCs. In nucleotides, the CDR3 is TGTGCCAGCTCACCAGGGGCTTTAGACAATGAGCAGTTCTTC. The encoded protein is CASSPGALDNEQFF.